A selection of T cell receptor beta chains follows, all from one sample in a study of blood T cell repertoires in COVID-19. The protocol was immunoSEQ multiplex PCR, while the TCRdb copy is restricted to in-frame clones and leaves out a portion. This sample has under 150,000 clones, with 80% to 90% found just once. The sequenced material came from peripheral blood. These receptors originate from a woman aged 55-70 years with active COVID-19. Each CDR3 is given without its conserved first and last residue. Fields, in order: CDR3 protein, V gene, D gene. The D gene is left open where the match is weak.

ASSLGGDGGDTQY,TRBV5-4,TRBD2
ASSEARGGSGELF,TRBV6-2/TRBV6-3,NA
ASSVEDRGFYGYT,TRBV9,NA
ASSQAGTYEQY,TRBV7-9,TRBD2
ASSLHGTANTGELF,TRBV28,TRBD1
ASSQDSFPYGYT,TRBV6-5,NA
ASSPGQIYEQY,TRBV12-3/TRBV12-4,TRBD1
ASSEALRGREQF,TRBV6-1,NA
ASSQDGGYSGRAADTQY,TRBV4-1,TRBD2
ASSPRGSGNEQF,TRBV6-5,TRBD2
ASSLVPGLYNADTQY,TRBV7-8,TRBD2
ASSWGQNNYGYT,TRBV6-5,TRBD1
ASSQDRGTSGRALRNNEQF,TRBV3-1/TRBV3-2,TRBD2
ASSPLRGLYQETQY,TRBV7-8,NA
ASSRLQALATNEQF,TRBV27,NA
ASSMGLAGVTGELF,TRBV19,TRBD2
ASSPREDNYGYT,TRBV11-1,NA
ASSFQGALGNEQF,TRBV7-9,TRBD1
ASSLKGATTDTQY,TRBV27,TRBD1
ASSAVNRGVGGELF,TRBV9,TRBD2
ASTDAGYTEAF,TRBV2,NA
ASSPQGSEQY,TRBV18,NA
ASSGLADEQY,TRBV2,NA
ASSVDHLTGVYGYT,TRBV9,TRBD1
ASSKGQGLGYT,TRBV6-5,TRBD1
ATSSRPAGGYEQY,TRBV15,TRBD2
ASAPPRRPDTQY,TRBV12-5,NA
SASKPGLASYEQY,TRBV20-1,TRBD2
ASSLGSAGGSYEQY,TRBV7-2,NA
SASPGGRPNEKLF,TRBV20-1,NA
ASSLSRETPTTQY,TRBV7-8,NA
ASSLSIGAGTDTQY,TRBV21-1,NA
ASSFNNEQF,TRBV7-2,NA
ATSDRGLAGYNEQF,TRBV24-1,TRBD2
ASSRTSGDEQY,TRBV18,TRBD2
ASSRQGAETQY,TRBV2,TRBD1
ASSYSTIRGPRQPQH,TRBV6-2/TRBV6-3,TRBD1
ASSVSVNRGSAF,TRBV7-9,TRBD1